Shown below are 14 T cell receptor beta chains from a single sample sequenced in a study of CD8 T cells in Susac syndrome. Random hexamers were used to reverse transcribe an amount of roughly 0.45 to 1 ug RNA. A single record per CDR3 protein comes from TCRdb applying MiXCR to the immunoSEQ multiplex PCR reads. Here the sample spans roughly 200,000 distinct CDR3 sequences, 85% to 95% being singletons. The sequenced material came from CD4+ T cells from PBMCs. The receptors come from a human donor in good health.

This clonotype occurred once. V usage is TRBV14 and J usage is TRBJ2-5; 9 bases line up with TRBD1. V trimming: 2 bases; J trimming: 7 bases; junction bases outside the gene matches: 8. This CDR3 is built from 15 residues. In germline, CDR1 is SGHDN, CDR2 FVKESK. CDR3 loop: CASSQQGQGPWTQYF. The DNA of the CDR3 is TGTGCCAGCAGCCAACAGGGACAGGGTCCTTGGACCCAGTACTTC.

The chain recombines TRBV29-1 with TRBJ2-1, with D uncertain. Trimming removed 2 bases from V and 9 bases from J, with 11 bases in between. Germline CDR1 reads SQVTM; CDR2 reads ANQGSEA. The CDR3 totals 12 residues. CDR3 DNA: TGCAGCGTTGAAATTGGGTGGGGTGAGCAGTTCTTC. Its protein product is CSVEIGWGEQFF.

This clonotype has only one observation. The V gene is TRBV29-1, the J gene TRBJ2-4; tentative D call: TRBD2 (5 bases). V was cut by 4 bases and J by 0 bases, with 7 bases left in between. CDR3 length: 13 amino acids. CDR1 and CDR2 from the germline V gene are SQVTM and ANQGSEA. The DNA for the CDR3 is TGCAGCGTTGGGCGGGCAGCCAAAAACATTCAGTACTTC. It yields the protein CSVGRAAKNIQYF.

V is TRBV12-3 or TRBV12-4 and J is TRBJ1-5; D remains ambiguous. V shed 3 bases and J shed 5 bases, with 8 bases lying between them. The CDR3 contains 13 residues. CDR3 region: CASSFQADQPQHF. Written as DNA, the CDR3 is TGTGCCAGCAGTTTCCAGGCCGATCAGCCCCAGCATTTT.

The J gene is TRBJ2-1, the V gene TRBV9; D possibly corresponds to TRBD2 (5 bases). This CDR3 comprises 12 residues. Germline-derived CDR1 and CDR2 are SGDLS and YYNGEE. The V end was cut by 9 bases, the J end by 6 bases, with 13 bases between. DNA for the CDR3: TGTGCCACCCACCGGGCGGGCAATGAGCAGTTCTTC. Its protein is CATHRAGNEQFF.

This clonotype appeared once. The CDR3 loop is CASRWGLATYNEQFF. Written as DNA, the CDR3 is TGTGCCAGCAGATGGGGACTAGCGACTTACAATGAGCAGTTCTTC. The chain couples TRBV7-2 to TRBJ2-1; 10 positions agree with TRBD2. The junction had 6 bases not matched to a gene; V was cut back by 6 bases and J by 4 bases. Germline V CDR1 and CDR2: SGHTA, FQGNSA. The CDR3 runs to 15 residues. Drawing the rest from reference TRBV7-2 and TRBJ2-1, the complete variable domain is GAGVSQSPSNKVTEKGKDVELRCDPISGHTALYWYRQSLGQGLEFLIYFQGNSAPDKSGLPSDRFSAERTGGSVSTLTIQRTQQEDSAVYLCASRWGLATYNEQFFGPGTRLTVL.

The V gene is TRBV7-9, the J gene TRBJ2-5; a weak D match, TRBD2 (5 bases). Between the trimmed V and J ends, which lost 10 bases and 5 bases, there was a span of 20 bases. The CDR3 contains 14 residues. CDR1 and CDR2 from the germline V gene are SEHNR and FQNEAQ (reference sequence). The chain's CDR3 is CATLPTGFRETQYF. CDR3 DNA: TGTGCCACCCTCCCCACGGGATTTCGTGAGACCCAGTACTTC.

The chain is built from TRBV29-1 and TRBJ2-1, with TRBD2 matching 8 bases. Per germline, CDR1 SQVTM and CDR2 ANQGSEA. The CDR3 has 15 amino acids. V gave up 4 bases and J gave up 0 bases; unmatched junction bases: 5. CDR3 nucleotide sequence: TGCAGCGTTGGGTCGGGAGGGCCCTCCTACAATGAGCAGTTCTTC. Protein product: CSVGSGGPSYNEQFF.

The chain joins TRBV10-3 to TRBJ2-3; 9 bases map to TRBD1. CDR3 size: 16 residues. The V segment lost 4 bases and the J segment 4 bases; nucleotides outside the gene matches: 9. Germline V lookup: CDR1 ENHRY, CDR2 SYGVKD. The CDR3 is CAISGGQGSLADTQYF. CDR3 nucleotides: TGTGCCATCAGTGGTGGACAGGGGTCGCTGGCAGATACGCAGTATTTT.

This clonotype was observed once. V and J are TRBV28 and TRBJ2-5, with D possibly being TRBD2 (6 bases). The CDR3 covers 14 residues. Trimming removed 5 bases at V and 3 bases at J, with 13 bases between. CDR1 is MDHEN and CDR2 is SYDVKM in the germline V gene. CDR3 bases: TGTGCCAGCAGTATTCTAGCGTCTAAAGAGACCCAGTACTTC. Translating it yields CASSILASKETQYF.

The chain couples TRBV29-1 to TRBJ1-2, with 8 bases fitting TRBD1. The trim removed 7 bases at V and 2 bases at J, leaving 9 bases unmatched. CDR1 SQVTM and CDR2 ANQGSEA come from the germline V gene. The CDR3 has 14 residues. The chain's CDR3 is CSATRDRTNYGYTF. In nucleotides, the CDR3 is TGCAGCGCTACAAGGGACAGGACAAACTATGGCTACACCTTC.

The sample holds one count of this clonotype. The chain is built from TRBV7-9 and TRBJ2-1; 8 bases are a match to TRBD2. The CDR3 consists of 14 residues. V was clipped by 5 bases and J by 9 bases; unmatched bases: 9. Per germline, CDR1 SEHNR and CDR2 FQNEAQ (reference sequence). The CDR3 nucleotides are TGTGCCAGCAGCCCCAGCGGGGGCCGCCGTGAGCAGTTCTTC. This sequence encodes CASSPSGGRREQFF.

This clonotype was seen a handful of times. The gene calls are TRBV11-3 and TRBJ2-1; 9 bases are a match to TRBD2. The junction had 10 bases not matched to a gene; V was cut back by 4 bases and J by 6 bases. CDR3 length equals 16 residues. Germline CDR1 is SGHNT and CDR2 is YENEEA. In nucleotides, the CDR3 is TGTGCCAGCAGCTCGTTAGCGGGAGCTCCGTTCAATGAGCAGTTCTTC. As protein: CASSSLAGAPFNEQFF.

The genes are TRBV4-3 and TRBJ1-2; the D is unclear. CDR3 length equals 15 residues. Germline loops: CDR1 LGHNA, CDR2 YSLEER. Trimming cost V 0 bases and J 4 bases, with 12 bases left between them. DNA for the CDR3: TGCGCCAGCAGCCAAGACTTCATGGGAGTCTATGGCTACACCTTC. Translating it yields CASSQDFMGVYGYTF.